This record concerns one T cell receptor (beta chain) sequence. What it binds is not known. Germline V lookup: CDR1 MRHNA, CDR2 SNTAGT. The CDR3 runs to 16 residues. J was trimmed by 3 bases and V by 10 bases; bases with no gene match: 14. The sample belongs to a study of shared clonotypes between healthy human individuals. General study points: Larger estimated richness was generally seen in naive subsets than in memory subsets. The four-donor shared clonotypes exceeded non-shared clonotypes in generation probability, with non-shared ones scoring lower.

An even split of each subset's genomic DNA across several immunoSEQ plates was performed. Original methodology: Owing to the provision of junction-only sequences devoid of quality scores by immunoSEQ, filtering differed. The assay was immunoSEQ multiplex PCR, and TCRdb's table has in-frame clones only and misses some. D and trimming were read from the DNA, whereas the V and J calls and clone size are those reported in that table. This table has about 1 million clones, around 76% appearing once. The J gene is TRBJ2-4, the V gene TRBV6-4; 8 bases align to TRBD2. Sequencing used memory CD4+ T cells sorted from blood. Subset meaning: CD45RA-negative fraction. The sequence came from a man aged 18-30 years in good health. The CDR3 loop is CATRGSGGLSKNIQYF. In nucleotides, the CDR3 is TGTGCCACCCGGGGGAGCGGGGGCCTGAGCAAAAACATTCAGTACTTC.